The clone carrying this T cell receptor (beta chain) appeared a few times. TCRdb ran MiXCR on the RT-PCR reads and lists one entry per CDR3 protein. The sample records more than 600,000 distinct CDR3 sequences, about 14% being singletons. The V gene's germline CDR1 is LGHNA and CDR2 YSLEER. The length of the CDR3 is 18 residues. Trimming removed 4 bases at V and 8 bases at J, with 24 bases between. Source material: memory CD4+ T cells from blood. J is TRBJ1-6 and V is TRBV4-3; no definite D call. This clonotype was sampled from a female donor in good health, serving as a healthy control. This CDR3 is CASSPQVAYPLEYSPLHF. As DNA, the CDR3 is TGCGCCAGCAGCCCCCAAGTCGCCTACCCCCTTGAGTATTCACCCCTCCACTTT.